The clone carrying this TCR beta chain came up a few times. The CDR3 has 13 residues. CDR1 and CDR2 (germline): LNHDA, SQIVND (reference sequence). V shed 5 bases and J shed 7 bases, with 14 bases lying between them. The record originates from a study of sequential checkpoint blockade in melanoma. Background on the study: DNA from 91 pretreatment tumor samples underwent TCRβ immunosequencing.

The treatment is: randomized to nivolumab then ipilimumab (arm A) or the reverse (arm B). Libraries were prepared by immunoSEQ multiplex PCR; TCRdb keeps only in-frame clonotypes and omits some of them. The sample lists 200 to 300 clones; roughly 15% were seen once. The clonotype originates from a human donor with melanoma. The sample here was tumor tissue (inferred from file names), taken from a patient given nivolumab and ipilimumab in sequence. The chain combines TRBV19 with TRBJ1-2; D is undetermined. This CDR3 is CASSFSSNPGYTF. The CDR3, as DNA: TGTGCCAGTAGTTTTTCCTCGAACCCTGGCTACACCTTC.